The 13 T cell receptor beta chains in this list originate from one sample, sequenced in a study of T cell repertoires in cytomegalovirus infection (dated by TCRdb to between 2019 and 2020). The sample was run on an Illumina HiSeq 1500. TCRdb redid the processing of the public reads, applying fastp at Q25 and MiXCR, and retained in-frame beta chains. Identical CDR3 proteins give one entry, which carries the most common genes and DNA. The sample profile shows about half a million distinct CDR3 sequences; 30% to 40% of them were found once. 17% of the sample belongs to the ten largest clones. The intended sense of this specimen's treatment or condition label: in vitro stimulation with specific CMV peptide epitopes to enrich CMV-specific T cells. Antigens of these TCRs are unknown. Specimen: cultured PBMCs, collected from culture after CMV antigen stimulation. These receptors all come from a human donor in good health (CMV status not recorded). Some clones in this sample may be carry-over from other donors' samples.

This clonotype has just a few counts. The chain employs TRBV12-3 or TRBV12-4 and TRBJ1-4; no definite D call. This CDR3 comprises 16 residues. V was shortened by 3 bases and J by 1 base, with 12 bases between the two germline ends. The CDR3 sequence is CASSFWTGGTNEKLFF. For the CDR3, the DNA is TGTGCCAGCAGTTTTTGGACGGGAGGAACTAATGAAAAACTGTTTTTT.

V and J are TRBV6-6 and TRBJ1-1, with D possibly being TRBD1 (6 bases). Trimming cost V 5 bases and J 1 base, with 14 bases left between them. The germline gives CDR1 MNHNY, CDR2 SVGAGI (reference sequence). The CDR3 covers 15 residues. CDR3 sequence reads: CASSRSGQRNTEAFF. For the CDR3, the DNA is TGTGCCAGCAGTAGGTCCGGACAGAGGAACACTGAAGCTTTCTTT.

This clonotype was seen a few times. V usage is TRBV6-5 and J usage is TRBJ2-2; perhaps TRBD2 as D (5 bases). Deletions cut 2 bases from V and 5 bases from J, with 15 bases between. The length of the CDR3 is 16 residues. The germline gives CDR1 MNHEY, CDR2 SVGAGI. Here the CDR3 reads CASSYTRGLRTGELFF. DNA of the CDR3: TGTGCCAGCAGTTACACCCGAGGGCTGAGAACCGGGGAGCTGTTTTTT.

This clonotype was counted a few times. V gene TRBV6-2 or TRBV6-3 combines with J gene TRBJ2-1, with D perhaps matching TRBD1 or TRBD2 (6 bases each). V lost 3 bases, J lost 4 bases, and 16 bases lay in between. Germline V gene data show CDR1 as MNHEY and CDR2 as SVGEGT. The CDR3 extends over 16 amino acids. The CDR3 region is CASSYPPGGFYNEQFF. CDR3 bases: TGTGCCAGCAGTTATCCCCCCGGGGGCTTTTACAATGAGCAGTTCTTC.

The chain joins TRBV27 to TRBJ2-7, with 9 bases that match TRBD2. Germline-derived CDR1 and CDR2 are MNHEY and SMNVEV (reference sequence). J was trimmed by 2 bases and V by 5 bases; bases with no gene match: 7. This CDR3 contains 15 residues. The CDR3 region is CASSPQLAGAYEQYF. The CDR3 region has the DNA TGTGCCAGCAGTCCTCAGTTAGCGGGAGCCTACGAGCAGTACTTC.

Many counts were recorded for this clonotype. The J gene is TRBJ1-1, the V gene TRBV6-2 or TRBV6-3; 11 bases line up with TRBD1. The CDR3 totals 15 residues. Germline CDR1 reads MNHEY; CDR2 reads SVGEGT. With 7 bases clipped from V and 4 bases from J, the junction kept 8 bases outside the gene matches. CDR3 protein: CASTDLGTGGTEAFF. CDR3 nucleotides: TGTGCCAGCACCGATCTGGGGACAGGGGGCACTGAAGCTTTCTTT.

The V gene is TRBV7-2, the J gene TRBJ2-1; the D gene is possibly TRBD2 (7 bases). From germline, CDR1 is SGHTA and CDR2 FQGNSA. The germline V and J ends were trimmed by 3 bases and 7 bases, with 16 bases remaining between them. The CDR3 extends over 15 amino acids. CDR3 loop: CASSFRGGLANEQFF. CDR3 sequence (DNA): TGTGCCAGCAGCTTCAGGGGAGGGCTAGCGAATGAGCAGTTCTTC.

This clonotype was counted only a few times. The rearrangement links TRBV14 to TRBJ2-1; D is perhaps TRBD1 or TRBD2 (6 bases each). Deletions cut 0 bases from V and 2 bases from J, with 17 bases between. The CDR3 totals 18 residues. Germline CDR1 and CDR2: SGHDN and FVKESK. The CDR3 is CASSQDGQRGEPYNEQFF. The CDR3 region has the DNA TGTGCCAGCAGCCAAGATGGTCAGAGGGGGGAGCCCTACAATGAGCAGTTCTTC.

This clonotype was seen just once. The chain employs TRBV6-4 and TRBJ2-3, with D unclear. The CDR3 is 15 residues long. The germline V and J ends were trimmed by 11 bases and 2 bases, with 20 bases remaining between them. CDR1 is MRHNA and CDR2 is SNTAGT in the germline V gene. CDR3: CARKVPHSFTDTQYF. The CDR3 coding sequence is TGTGCCCGGAAGGTCCCCCACTCTTTCACAGATACGCAGTATTTT.

The chain is built from TRBV7-9 and TRBJ2-2; 7 bases agree with TRBD1. The V gene's germline CDR1 is SEHNR and CDR2 FQNEAQ (reference sequence). The CDR3 spans 16 residues. V was clipped by 3 bases and J by 2 bases; unmatched bases: 6. In DNA form, the CDR3 reads TGTGCCAGCAGCTTCACAGGGGCTAGAAACACCGGGGAGCTGTTTTTT. Amino acid sequence: CASSFTGARNTGELFF. Based on the CDR3 plus reference TRBV7-9 and TRBJ2-2, the full variable domain is DTGVSQNPRHKITKRGQNVTFRCDPISEHNRLYWYRQTLGQGPEFLTYFQNEAQLEKSRLLSDRFSAERPKGSFSTLEIQRTEQGDSAMYLCASSFTGARNTGELFFGEGSRLTVL.

This sequence joins TRBV7-2 and TRBJ2-7; 7 bases align to TRBD2. The V segment lost 4 bases and the J segment 7 bases; nucleotides outside the gene matches: 1. The germline V gene has CDR1 SGHTA and CDR2 FQGNSA. The CDR3 runs 11 residues. The CDR3 nucleotides are TGTGCCAGCAGCTGGGGACTAGAGCAGTACTTC. Its protein product is CASSWGLEQYF.

CDR3 residues: CASSLGGDGDTEAFF. Here the CDR3 DNA reads TGTGCCAGCAGCCTAGGGGGCGATGGGGACACTGAAGCTTTCTTT. The rearrangement uses TRBV7-8 and TRBJ1-1; TRBD1 agrees at 7 bases. V gave up 5 bases and J gave up 3 bases; unmatched junction bases: 9. Per germline, CDR1 SGHVS and CDR2 FQNEAQ. The CDR3 spans 15 residues. The whole variable domain, filled in from reference TRBV7-8 and TRBJ1-1, reads GAGVSQSPRYKVAKRGQDVALRCDPISGHVSLFWYQQALGQGPEFLTYFQNEAQLDKSGLPSDRFFAERPEGSVSTLKIQRTQQEDSAVYLCASSLGGDGDTEAFFGQGTRLTVV.

The chain joins TRBV18 to TRBJ2-7; 13 bases match TRBD2. The ends lost 5 bases at V and 4 bases at J; junction bases unmatched: 14. CDR1 and CDR2 from the germline V gene are KGHSH and LQKENI. This CDR3 comprises 18 residues. CDR3 loop: CASSAGLAGDLLLYEQYV. The CDR3 DNA sequence: TGTGCCAGCTCAGCTGGACTAGCGGGAGATCTATTATTGTACGAGCAGTACGTC.